The present entry profiles one TCR beta chain with its context. This CDR3 comprises 16 residues. CDR1 and CDR2 (germline): LNHDA, SQIVND (reference sequence). The junction had 7 bases not matched to a gene; V was cut back by 5 bases and J by 2 bases. This specimen belongs to a study of shared clonotypes between healthy human individuals. Researchers divided each subset's genomic DNA evenly across several immunoSEQ plates. Profiled with immunoSEQ multiplex PCR; TCRdb holds only in-frame clones, not every one. The profile shows about half a million clones, approximately 84% of them singletons. The specimen was PBMCs. The TCR comes from a middle-aged woman in good health. Some clones in this sample may be carry-over from other donors' samples. The V gene is TRBV19, the J gene TRBJ2-1; 9 nucleotides match TRBD2. The CDR3 coding sequence is TGTGCCAGTAGTTTCCTACTAGCGGGTCCCTACAATGAGCAGTTCTTC. Protein product: CASSFLLAGPYNEQFF. Variable domain in full (rest from reference TRBV19 and TRBJ2-1): DGGITQSPKYLFRKEGQNVTLSCEQNLNHDAMYWYRQDPGQGLRLIYYSQIVNDFQKGDIAEGYSVSREKKESFPLTVTSAQKNPTAFYLCASSFLLAGPYNEQFFGPGTRLTVL.